Shown below are 3 T cell receptor beta chains from a single sample sequenced in a study of cytomegalovirus exposure and HLA in healthy donors. The PCR made use of 60 Vbeta and 13 Jbeta primers. TCRdb keeps only in-frame clones here, not all; method: immunoSEQ multiplex PCR. The repertoire includes around 100,000 clones, roughly 70% of them detected once, and about 4.5% sits in the top ten. Sequencing was done on a sample of PBMCs. These TCRs come from a woman between 18 and 30 years old in good health and CMV-seropositive.

This clone was recorded only once. The chain couples TRBV6-5 to TRBJ2-5; D is unresolved. Germline V gene lookup returns CDR1 MNHEY and CDR2 SVGAGI. The CDR3 has 11 amino acids. V was trimmed by 2 bases and J by 5 bases, leaving 3 bases between them. The CDR3 spells CASSYLETQYF. The CDR3 DNA reads TGTGCCAGCAGTTACCTGGAGACCCAGTACTTC.

This rearrangement joins TRBV5-1 to TRBJ2-1; 10 bases are shared with TRBD2. V lost 5 bases and J lost 7; bases outside the gene matches: 9. The CDR3 totals 15 residues. Germline values: CDR1 SGHRS, CDR2 YFSETQ. The CDR3 loop reads CASRRPGTSDNEQFF. The CDR3 bases are TGCGCCAGCAGAAGACCCGGGACTAGCGATAATGAGCAGTTCTTC.

This rearrangement joins TRBV12-5 to TRBJ2-3; 9 positions agree with TRBD1. CDR3 length equals 13 residues. V was clipped by 5 bases and J by 5 bases; unmatched bases: 2. Per the germline V gene, CDR1 is LGHNT and CDR2 is FRNRAP. In DNA form, the CDR3 reads TGTGCTAGTGGTGGGGACAGGGAAGATACGCAGTATTTT. Its protein product is CASGGDREDTQYF.